Each of the 25 T cell receptor beta chains below was sequenced from the same sample in a study of T cell responses to AZD1222 COVID-19 vaccine. The method was immunoSEQ multiplex PCR; TCRdb's version includes in-frame clones alone and lacks a portion of them. The data show 140,000 to 150,000 clones, approximately 93% seen once. The sequenced sample was peripheral blood, obtained after recovery from COVID-19. These receptor sequences come from an adult who had recovered from COVID-19.

V usage is TRBV7-9 and J usage is TRBJ1-2, with D possibly being TRBD1 (6 bases). Germline-derived CDR1 and CDR2 are SEHNR and FQNEAQ (reference sequence). Trimming cost V 1 base and J 8 bases, with 8 bases left between them. The CDR3 has 12 residues. In DNA form, the CDR3 reads TGTGCCAGCAGCTTAGACAGGGACGGCTACACCTTC. This codes for CASSLDRDGYTF. Filled out from reference TRBV7-9 and TRBJ1-2, the complete variable domain reads DTGVSQNPRHKITKRGQNVTFRCDPISEHNRLYWYRQTLGQGPEFLTYFQNEAQLEKSRLLSDRFSAERPKGSFSTLEIQRTEQGDSAMYLCASSLDRDGYTFGSGTRLTVV.

This clone was seen only once. The rearrangement links TRBV6-6 to TRBJ2-7; TRBD1 might be the D (6 bases). This CDR3 spans 14 amino acids. Between the trimmed V and J ends, which lost 2 bases and 4 bases, there was a span of 12 bases. The germline CDR1 and CDR2 sequences are MNHNY and SVGAGI (reference sequence). CDR3 protein: CASSYSNRDYEQYF. CDR3 nucleotides: TGTGCCAGCAGTTACAGTAACAGGGATTACGAGCAGTACTTC.

The chain links TRBV5-1 to TRBJ2-3; 7 nucleotides match TRBD1. CDR3 length equals 15 residues. The trim removed 4 bases at V and 0 bases at J, leaving 5 bases unmatched. The germline CDR1 and CDR2 sequences are SGHRS and YFSETQ. CDR3 in amino acids: CASSLDRASTDTQYF. The CDR3 coding sequence is TGCGCCAGCAGCCTCGACAGGGCTAGCACAGATACGCAGTATTTT. The full variable domain, rest sourced from reference TRBV5-1 and TRBJ2-3, is KAGVTQTPRYLIKTRGQQVTLSCSPISGHRSVSWYQQTPGQGLQFLFEYFSETQRNKGNFPGRFSGRQFSNSRSEMNVSTLELGDSALYLCASSLDRASTDTQYFGPGTRLTVL.

This chain connects TRBV29-1 to TRBJ2-7; D remains ambiguous. Trimming took off 5 bases at V and 0 bases at J, with 11 bases between the two ends. The CDR3 length is 13 residues. CDR1 and CDR2 from the germline V gene are SQVTM and ANQGSEA. As DNA, the CDR3 is TGCAGCGTTTGTTATTCGAGCTCCTACGAGCAGTACTTC. Protein: CSVCYSSSYEQYF.

The chain employs TRBV2 and TRBJ1-5, with D uncertain. Germline CDR1 and CDR2: SNHLY and FYNNEI. Trimming took 1 base from V and 6 from J, leaving 7 bases between them. This CDR3 region has 13 residues. The CDR3: CASSEGGFQPQHF. As DNA, the CDR3 is TGTGCCAGCAGTGAAGGAGGGTTTCAGCCCCAGCATTTT.

The genes are TRBV28 and TRBJ2-7; possible D gene TRBD2, 5 bases. The CDR3 runs 14 residues. CDR1 is MDHEN and CDR2 is SYDVKM in the germline V gene. V gave up 1 base and J gave up 4 bases, with 11 bases separating them. This chain's CDR3 is CASSLYGMVYEQYF. Here the CDR3 DNA reads TGTGCCAGCAGTTTATACGGGATGGTATACGAGCAGTACTTC. Complete variable domain (other parts from reference TRBV28 and TRBJ2-7): DVKVTQSSRYLVKRTGEKVFLECVQDMDHENMFWYRQDPGLGLRLIYFSYDVKMKEKGDIPEGYSVSREKKERFSLILESASTNQTSMYLCASSLYGMVYEQYFGPGTRLTVT.

In this sample, this clone turned up once. The rearrangement uses TRBV7-9 and TRBJ2-3; D uncertain. CDR1 and CDR2 from the germline V gene are SEHNR and FQNEAQ (reference sequence). Trimming removed 6 bases at V and 2 bases at J, with 18 bases between. The CDR3 has 16 residues. CDR3 region: CASSLSSNPYTDTQYF. Here the CDR3 DNA reads TGTGCCAGCAGTTTGTCTTCTAACCCCTACACAGATACGCAGTATTTT.

V usage is TRBV4-1 and J usage is TRBJ2-3; weak D call: TRBD1 (6 bases). Trimming cost V 2 bases and J 4 bases, with 19 bases left between them. Germline CDR1 and CDR2: MGHRA and YSYEKL. This CDR3 contains 17 residues. The CDR3 loop reads CASSQPMRGKEADTQYF. The CDR3 nucleotides are TGCGCCAGCAGCCAACCTATGAGGGGGAAGGAGGCAGATACGCAGTATTTT.

V gene TRBV28 combines with J gene TRBJ1-1; possibly TRBD1 for D (5 bases). CDR1 is MDHEN and CDR2 is SYDVKM in the germline V gene. CDR3 length: 17 amino acids. Trimming stripped 10 bases from V and 6 bases from J, with 30 bases between. CDR3 bases: TGTGCCACGACAACACCCGGGAGAGCCGGGACTTTCTCTGAAGCTTTCTTT. It codes for CATTTPGRAGTFSEAFF.

The CDR3 reads CASSTSRGQGNEQFF. CDR3 nucleotides: TGTGCCAGTAGTACATCCAGGGGGCAGGGCAATGAGCAGTTCTTC. This chain uses TRBV19 with TRBJ2-1; 8 nucleotides match TRBD1. The CDR3 contains 15 residues. Germline V gene data show CDR1 as LNHDA and CDR2 as SQIVND (reference sequence). V shed 4 bases, J shed 6 bases, and the junction held 8 bases outside the gene matches.

The V and J genes are TRBV5-1 and TRBJ1-3, with TRBD1 as a possible D gene (5 bases). The CDR3 sequence is 15 residues long. Per the germline V gene, CDR1 is SGHRS and CDR2 is YFSETQ. The V end lost 4 bases, the J end lost 0 bases, and 11 bases lay between the germline ends. The CDR3 DNA sequence: TGCGCCAGCAGCCTCCCGGGGGGCTCTGGAAACACCATATATTTT. Amino acid sequence: CASSLPGGSGNTIYF.

The chain joins TRBV19 to TRBJ2-1; 8 bases match TRBD2. Looked up from germline, CDR1 is LNHDA and CDR2 is SQIVND (reference sequence). This CDR3 has 16 residues. Trimming removed 4 bases from V and 5 bases from J; junction bases left unmatched: 10. The CDR3 nucleotides read TGTGCCAGTAGTACTTATAGCGGGGAAGGGAACAATGAGCAGTTCTTC. Residues: CASSTYSGEGNNEQFF.

CDR3 loop: CAPGSKSNQPQHF. In nucleotides, the CDR3 is TGTGCTCCCGGGTCGAAGAGCAATCAGCCCCAGCATTTT. V usage is TRBV6-5 and J usage is TRBJ1-5; D is unclear. Germline V gene data show CDR1 as MNHEY and CDR2 as SVGAGI. This CDR3 comprises 13 residues.

CDR3 in amino acids: CASSWGLDEQYF. The DNA for the CDR3 is TGTGCCAGCAGCTGGGGATTGGACGAGCAGTACTTC. This rearrangement joins TRBV6-2 or TRBV6-3 to TRBJ2-7; D gene ambiguous. The CDR3 runs 12 residues. Germline V gene lookup returns CDR1 MNHEY and CDR2 SVGEGT. Trimming stripped 6 bases from V and 5 bases from J, with 11 bases between.

The chain links TRBV6-2 or TRBV6-3 to TRBJ2-7, with D possibly TRBD1 on 6 matching bases. This CDR3 has 18 amino acids. Germline V gene lookup returns CDR1 MNHEY and CDR2 SVGEGT. V shed 5 bases and J shed 3 bases, with 26 bases lying between them. CDR3 nucleotide sequence: TGTGCCAGCAGTCCAGCTATTTTTAACAGGGCCGGGCGCTACGAGCAGTACTTC. It encodes CASSPAIFNRAGRYEQYF.

The chain recombines TRBV5-1 with TRBJ2-3; 16 bases align to TRBD2. CDR1 is SGHRS, CDR2 YFSETQ, per germline. This CDR3 is built from 19 residues. V shed 4 bases, J shed 3 bases, and the junction held 11 bases outside the gene matches. The CDR3 protein is CASSPGGLAGGPRTDTQYF. CDR3 bases: TGCGCCAGCAGCCCGGGGGGACTAGCGGGAGGGCCAAGGACAGATACGCAGTATTTT.

V is TRBV19 and J is TRBJ2-1; D may match TRBD1 or TRBD2 (5 bases each). Germline CDR1 is LNHDA and CDR2 is SQIVND (reference sequence). V was pared by 3 bases and J by 6 bases, with 15 bases between. The CDR3 consists of 15 residues. CDR3 nucleotide sequence: TGTGCCAGTAGTATCGGGGCTATCCGGGTCAATGAGCAGTTCTTC. Its translation is CASSIGAIRVNEQFF.

V and J are TRBV27 and TRBJ1-2; maybe TRBD1 (6 bases). The CDR3 consists of 13 residues. Deletions cut 3 bases from V and 8 bases from J, with 13 bases between. Per the germline V gene, CDR1 is MNHEY and CDR2 is SMNVEV (reference sequence). In nucleotides, the CDR3 is TGTGCCAGCAGTTTTAATCCGGGGGGCGGCTACACCTTC. Translation gives CASSFNPGGGYTF.

The chain combines TRBV24-1 with TRBJ1-5; TRBD1 matches 7 bases. The ends lost 10 bases at V and 0 bases at J; junction bases unmatched: 5. The CDR3 has 14 residues. CDR1 is KGHDR, CDR2 SFDVKD, per germline. The CDR3 here is CATQGVDSNQPQHF. CDR3 nucleotides: TGTGCCACTCAGGGGGTCGATAGCAATCAGCCCCAGCATTTT.

The chain combines TRBV27 with TRBJ1-1, with 12 bases identical to TRBD1. This CDR3 is built from 14 residues. V shed 6 bases and J 6 bases; nucleotides not matched to a gene: 5. Germline lookup yields CDR1 MNHEY and CDR2 SMNVEV (reference sequence). The CDR3: CASRPGQGAAEAFF. CDR3 nucleotide sequence: TGTGCCAGCAGGCCGGGACAGGGGGCCGCTGAAGCTTTCTTT.

The genes are TRBV5-1 and TRBJ2-1; 8 nucleotides match TRBD2. The CDR3 runs to 18 residues. Germline V gives CDR1 SGHRS, CDR2 YFSETQ. V dropped 0 bases and J dropped 1; count of bases not matched to a gene: 9. The CDR3 DNA reads TGCGCCAGCAGCTTGGAGGTAGCGGGAACGTCTTCCTACAATGAGCAGTTCTTC. It yields the protein CASSLEVAGTSSYNEQFF.

The genes are TRBV10-3 and TRBJ2-1; possible D gene TRBD1, 7 bases. The germline CDR1 and CDR2 sequences are ENHRY and SYGVKD. The CDR3 length is 14 residues. Trimming removed 7 bases at V and 0 bases at J, with 10 bases between. CDR3 bases: TGTGCCATCAAGCAGGGGGGCTCCTACAATGAGCAGTTCTTC. Translation: CAIKQGGSYNEQFF.

The chain links TRBV3-1 (or the pseudogene TRBV3-2) to TRBJ2-2; 7 bases are shared with TRBD1. CDR1 is LGHDT and CDR2 is YNNKEL in the germline V gene (reference sequence). Germline trimming cut 4 bases from V and 3 bases from J; bases unmatched to any gene: 5. The CDR3 is made up of 15 amino acids. For the CDR3, the DNA is TGTGCCAGCAGCCCCGGACAGGAGCACACCGGGGAGCTGTTTTTT. Translating it yields CASSPGQEHTGELFF.

The V call is TRBV28, the J call TRBJ2-5; possibly TRBD2 for D (5 bases). Trimming left V 2 bases short and J 3 bases short, with 16 bases between. The germline V gene has CDR1 MDHEN and CDR2 SYDVKM. The CDR3 totals 16 residues. The CDR3 spells CASSLVSRGREETQYF. The CDR3 bases are TGTGCCAGCAGTTTAGTCAGTCGAGGGCGAGAAGAGACCCAGTACTTC. Filled out from reference TRBV28 and TRBJ2-5, the complete variable domain reads DVKVTQSSRYLVKRTGEKVFLECVQDMDHENMFWYRQDPGLGLRLIYFSYDVKMKEKGDIPEGYSVSREKKERFSLILESASTNQTSMYLCASSLVSRGREETQYFGPGTRLLVL.

The chain has TRBV7-3 and TRBJ2-2; D gene ambiguous. V was pared by 0 bases and J by 3 bases, with 2 bases between. CDR1 and CDR2 from the germline V gene are SGHTA and FQGTGA. The CDR3 is 13 amino acids. CDR3 nucleotides: TGTGCCAGCAGCTTAACGGACACCGGGGAGCTGTTTTTT. Encoded protein: CASSLTDTGELFF.